Listed below are T cell receptor beta chains from one sample, sequenced in a study of cytomegalovirus exposure and HLA in healthy donors. Produced via immunoSEQ multiplex PCR; TCRdb's table is partial and in-frame only. The table has 250,000 to 400,000 clones, roughly 87% seen once. Source material: PBMCs. The receptors shown here come from a man in his thirties or forties in good health and CMV-seronegative. Both conserved end residues are trimmed from each CDR3. Fields, in order: V gene, CDR3 protein.

V gene: TRBV11-2
CDR3 protein: ASSSYGTGGKGTEAF

V gene: TRBV29-1
CDR3 protein: SVEGTVTYEQY

V gene: TRBV15
CDR3 protein: ATSRVRGGTGQGYEQY

V gene: TRBV10-3
CDR3 protein: AISDVREEKLF

V gene: TRBV4-2
CDR3 protein: ASSQDWSGGAAGELF

V gene: TRBV30
CDR3 protein: AWSRASGVAAVETQY

V gene: TRBV4-3
CDR3 protein: ASSHRHAGGLLGYT

V gene: TRBV5-1
CDR3 protein: ASSPYIGGGYEQY

V gene: TRBV6-5
CDR3 protein: ASSYSGPGEQY

V gene: TRBV5-1
CDR3 protein: ASRPEPGELLTEAF

V gene: TRBV6-5
CDR3 protein: ASSYRERRNIQY

V gene: TRBV7-9
CDR3 protein: ASSPGQGVTEAF

V gene: TRBV4-3
CDR3 protein: ASSQDRTGVGERGELF

V gene: TRBV25-1
CDR3 protein: ASSPQGKGYGYT

V gene: TRBV11-2
CDR3 protein: ASSWIAGGHGDTQY

V gene: TRBV2
CDR3 protein: ASSRGLAGPQETQY

V gene: TRBV2
CDR3 protein: ASRDRLNTEAF

V gene: TRBV6-1
CDR3 protein: ASRDGGSGANVLT

V gene: TRBV19
CDR3 protein: ASSTPSGGDTEAF

V gene: TRBV7-6
CDR3 protein: ASSLVSGTGFPVRTDTQY

V gene: TRBV9
CDR3 protein: ASSVEGGGEGNEQF

V gene: TRBV5-1
CDR3 protein: ASSLGDYEQY